The sequence of this TCR beta chain was determined in a study of T cell repertoires in cytomegalovirus infection. V lost 7 bases and J lost 2; bases outside the gene matches: 13. Germline CDR1 reads MDHEN; CDR2 reads SYDVKM. CDR3 size: 16 residues. General study points: CMV-specific TCR beta clonotypes restricted by HLA-C dominated the ex vivo response.

MiXCR was run by TCRdb on the reads, yielding one entry per CDR3 protein. Of some 500,000 distinct CDR3 sequences in the sample, more than 30% were seen once. This clonotype occurred a few times. Its matching antigen is unknown. The source material was cultured PBMCs, sampled from culture after CMV antigen stimulation. V is TRBV28 and J is TRBJ1-2, with 7 bases matching TRBD1. The receptor was isolated from a human donor in good health (CMV status not recorded). Some clones in this sample may be carry-over from other donors' samples. The CDR3 DNA is TGTGCCAGCAACCCGTTGGGACAACAGGGGAACTATGGCTACACCTTC. This encodes CASNPLGQQGNYGYTF.